The clone carrying this TCR beta chain was seen only a few times. Antigen unknown. TCRdb re-derived calls from the 5' RACE reads in MiXCR, one entry per CDR3 protein. Here the sample spans 700,000 to 850,000 distinct CDR3 sequences, about 10% being singletons. This CDR3 has 14 residues. The germline V gene has CDR1 DFQATT and CDR2 SNEGSKA (reference sequence). V gave up 3 bases and J gave up 4 bases, with 15 bases separating them. The sample belongs to a study of CD8 T cells in ankylosing spondylitis. Findings of the study overall: As reported, disease-linked clones showed significant enrichment in matched ankylosing spondylitis synovial fluid. One TCR beta motif, made up of under ten highly homologous variants, appeared characteristic of ankylosing spondylitis blood.

The sequenced sample consisted of blood, either unsorted or a sorted T cell fraction (not recorded which). The receptor was derived from a male donor with ankylosing spondylitis. V usage is TRBV20-1 and J usage is TRBJ1-2, with unresolved D. The chain's CDR3 is CSARGAAVFYGYTF. For the CDR3, the DNA is TGCAGTGCTAGGGGTGCGGCCGTCTTCTATGGCTACACCTTC.